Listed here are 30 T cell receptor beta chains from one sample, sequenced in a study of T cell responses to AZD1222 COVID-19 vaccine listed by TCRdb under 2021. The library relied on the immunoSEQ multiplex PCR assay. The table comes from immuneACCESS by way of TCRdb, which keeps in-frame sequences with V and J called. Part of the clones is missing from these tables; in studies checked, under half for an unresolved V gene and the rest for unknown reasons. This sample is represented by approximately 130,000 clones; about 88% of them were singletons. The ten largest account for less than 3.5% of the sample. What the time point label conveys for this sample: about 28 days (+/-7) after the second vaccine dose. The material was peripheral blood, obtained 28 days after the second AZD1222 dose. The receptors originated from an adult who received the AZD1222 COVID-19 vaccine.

CDR3 residues: CASSMRPRETQYF. The DNA of the CDR3 is TGTGCCAGTAGTATGAGGCCGAGGGAGACCCAGTACTTC. This chain joins TRBV19 and TRBJ2-5; D ambiguous. Germline CDR1 reads LNHDA; CDR2 reads SQIVND (reference sequence). With 3 bases removed from V and 5 bases from J, the gap between germline ends came to 10 bases. The CDR3 sequence is 13 residues long.

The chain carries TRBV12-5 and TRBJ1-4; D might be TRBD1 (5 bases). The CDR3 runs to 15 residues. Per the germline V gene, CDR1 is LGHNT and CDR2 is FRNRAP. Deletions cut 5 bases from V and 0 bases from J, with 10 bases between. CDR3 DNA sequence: TGTGCTAGTGGTCCTACGGGGCCAACTAATGAAAAACTGTTTTTT. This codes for CASGPTGPTNEKLFF.

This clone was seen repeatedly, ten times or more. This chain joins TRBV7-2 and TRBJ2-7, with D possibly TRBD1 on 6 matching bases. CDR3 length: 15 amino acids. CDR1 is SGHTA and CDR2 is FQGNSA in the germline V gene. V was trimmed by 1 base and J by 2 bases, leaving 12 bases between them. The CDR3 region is CASSLGQGWAYEQYF. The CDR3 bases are TGTGCCAGCAGCTTAGGGCAGGGGTGGGCCTACGAGCAGTACTTC.

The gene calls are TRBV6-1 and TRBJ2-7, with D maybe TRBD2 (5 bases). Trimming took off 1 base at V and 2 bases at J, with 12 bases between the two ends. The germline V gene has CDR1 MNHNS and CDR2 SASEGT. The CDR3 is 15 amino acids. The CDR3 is CASSEDAVGAYEQYF. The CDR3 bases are TGTGCCAGCAGTGAAGACGCGGTGGGAGCCTACGAGCAGTACTTC.

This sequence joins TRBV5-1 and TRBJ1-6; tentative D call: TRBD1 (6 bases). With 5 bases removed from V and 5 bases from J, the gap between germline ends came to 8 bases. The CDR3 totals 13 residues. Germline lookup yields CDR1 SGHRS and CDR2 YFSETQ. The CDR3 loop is CASRGANNSPLHF. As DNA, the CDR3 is TGCGCCAGCAGGGGGGCTAATAATTCACCCCTCCACTTT.

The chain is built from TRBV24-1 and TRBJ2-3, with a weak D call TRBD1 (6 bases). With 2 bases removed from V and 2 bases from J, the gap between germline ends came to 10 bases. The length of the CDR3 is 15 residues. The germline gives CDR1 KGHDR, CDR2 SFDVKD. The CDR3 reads CATSDWTEATDTQYF. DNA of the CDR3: TGTGCCACCAGTGATTGGACAGAAGCCACAGATACGCAGTATTTT.

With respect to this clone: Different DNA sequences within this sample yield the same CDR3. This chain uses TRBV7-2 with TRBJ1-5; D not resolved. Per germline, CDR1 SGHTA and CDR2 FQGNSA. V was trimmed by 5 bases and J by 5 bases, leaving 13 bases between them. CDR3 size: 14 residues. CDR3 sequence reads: CASSLGRRDQPQHF. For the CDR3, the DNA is TGTGCCAGCAGCCTAGGACGGCGGGATCAGCCCCAGCATTTT.

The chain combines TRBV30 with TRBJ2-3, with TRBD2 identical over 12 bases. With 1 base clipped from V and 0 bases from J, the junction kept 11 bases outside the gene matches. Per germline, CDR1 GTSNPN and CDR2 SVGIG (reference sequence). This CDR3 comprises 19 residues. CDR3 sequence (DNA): TGTGCCTGGAGTGACCCGACTAGCGGGGGCACACTTAGCACAGATACGCAGTATTTT. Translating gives CAWSDPTSGGTLSTDTQYF.

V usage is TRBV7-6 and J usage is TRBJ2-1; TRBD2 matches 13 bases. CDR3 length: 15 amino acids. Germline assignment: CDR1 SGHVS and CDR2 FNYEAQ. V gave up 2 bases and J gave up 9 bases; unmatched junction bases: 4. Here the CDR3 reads CASSLQLAGGREQFF. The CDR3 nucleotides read TGTGCCAGCAGCTTACAACTAGCGGGGGGGCGTGAGCAGTTCTTC.

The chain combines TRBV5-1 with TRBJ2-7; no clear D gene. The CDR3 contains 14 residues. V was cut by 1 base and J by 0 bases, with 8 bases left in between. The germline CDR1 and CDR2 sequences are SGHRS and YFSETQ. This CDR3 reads CASSLYVSSYEQYF. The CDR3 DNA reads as TGCGCCAGCAGCTTGTATGTCAGCTCCTACGAGCAGTACTTC.

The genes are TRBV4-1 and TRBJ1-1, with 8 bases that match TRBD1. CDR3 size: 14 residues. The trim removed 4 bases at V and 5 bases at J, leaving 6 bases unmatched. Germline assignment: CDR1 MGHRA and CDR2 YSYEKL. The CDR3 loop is CASSLQQGGTEAFF. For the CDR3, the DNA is TGCGCCAGCAGCCTGCAACAGGGGGGGACTGAAGCTTTCTTT.

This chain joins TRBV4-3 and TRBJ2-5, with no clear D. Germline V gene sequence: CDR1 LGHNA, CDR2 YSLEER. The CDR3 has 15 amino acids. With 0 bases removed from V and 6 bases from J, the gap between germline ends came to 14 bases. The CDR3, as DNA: TGCGCCAGCAGCCAAGATCTGCAGCGCGAGCAGACCCAGTACTTC. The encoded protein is CASSQDLQREQTQYF.

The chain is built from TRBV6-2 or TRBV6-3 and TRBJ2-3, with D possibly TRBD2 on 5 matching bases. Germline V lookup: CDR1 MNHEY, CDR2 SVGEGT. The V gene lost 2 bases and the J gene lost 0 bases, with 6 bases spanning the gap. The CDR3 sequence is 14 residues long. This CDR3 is CASSYGGSTDTQYF. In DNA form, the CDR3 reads TGTGCCAGCAGTTACGGCGGGAGCACAGATACGCAGTATTTT.

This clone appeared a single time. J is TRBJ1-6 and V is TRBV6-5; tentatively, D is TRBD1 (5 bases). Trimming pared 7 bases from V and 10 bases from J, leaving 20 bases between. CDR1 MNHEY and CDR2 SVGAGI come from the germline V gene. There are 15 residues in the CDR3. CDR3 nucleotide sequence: TGTGCCAGCACTCCGGGGGACCCTGCTTACTCACCCCTCCACTTT. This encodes CASTPGDPAYSPLHF.

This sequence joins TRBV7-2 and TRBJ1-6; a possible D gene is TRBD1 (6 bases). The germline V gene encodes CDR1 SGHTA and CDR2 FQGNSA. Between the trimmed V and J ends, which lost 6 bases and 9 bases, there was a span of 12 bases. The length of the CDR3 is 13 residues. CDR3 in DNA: TGTGCCAGCAGTAATTTACAGGGTTCACCCCTCCACTTT. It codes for CASSNLQGSPLHF.

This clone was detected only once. In nucleotides, the CDR3 is TGTGCCAGCAGCCCGTTCGTTCAAACAGGGGCAAACACTGAAGCTTTCTTT. Translating gives CASSPFVQTGANTEAFF. V gene TRBV11-3 combines with J gene TRBJ1-1, with 7 bases lining up with TRBD1. The CDR3 contains 17 residues. The V gene's germline CDR1 is SGHNT and CDR2 YENEEA. J gave up 2 bases and V 5 bases, and 14 bases lay outside the gene matches.

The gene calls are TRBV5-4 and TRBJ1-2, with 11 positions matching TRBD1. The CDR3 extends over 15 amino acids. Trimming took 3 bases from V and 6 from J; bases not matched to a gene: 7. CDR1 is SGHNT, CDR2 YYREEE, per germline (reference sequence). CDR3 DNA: TGTGCCAGCAGCTCGACGGACAGGGGGCGACATGGCTACACCTTC. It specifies CASSSTDRGRHGYTF.

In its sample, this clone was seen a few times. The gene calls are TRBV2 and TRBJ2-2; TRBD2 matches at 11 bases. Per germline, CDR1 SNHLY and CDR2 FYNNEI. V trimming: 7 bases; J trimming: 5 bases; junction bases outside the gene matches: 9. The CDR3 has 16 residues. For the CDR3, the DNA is TGTGCCAGCAAGGGTAGCGGGGGGGCAAGGACCGGGGAGCTGTTTTTT. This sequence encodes CASKGSGGARTGELFF.

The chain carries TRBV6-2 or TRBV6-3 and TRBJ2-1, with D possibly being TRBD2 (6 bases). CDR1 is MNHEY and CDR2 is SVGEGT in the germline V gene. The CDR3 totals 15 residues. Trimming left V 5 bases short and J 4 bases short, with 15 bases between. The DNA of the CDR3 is TGTGCCAGCAGTCCAAGACTAGGTTGGTACAATGAGCAGTTCTTC. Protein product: CASSPRLGWYNEQFF.

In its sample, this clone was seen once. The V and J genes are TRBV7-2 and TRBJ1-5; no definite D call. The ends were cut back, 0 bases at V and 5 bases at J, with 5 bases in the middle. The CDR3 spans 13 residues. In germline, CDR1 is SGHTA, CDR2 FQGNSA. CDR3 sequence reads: CASSLATHQPQHF. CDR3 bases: TGTGCCAGCAGCTTAGCCACCCATCAGCCCCAGCATTTT.

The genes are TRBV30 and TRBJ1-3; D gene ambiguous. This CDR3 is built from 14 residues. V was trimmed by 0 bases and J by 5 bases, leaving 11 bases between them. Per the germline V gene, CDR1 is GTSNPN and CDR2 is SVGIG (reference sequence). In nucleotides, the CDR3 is TGTGCCTGGAGTGTGGCCCTTTCTAGAAACACCATATATTTT. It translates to CAWSVALSRNTIYF.

DNA for the CDR3: TGTGCCAGCAGTTTATGGGCAGGCTCCTATAATTCACCCCTCCACTTT. Protein product: CASSLWAGSYNSPLHF. The rearrangement uses TRBV28 and TRBJ1-6; D is unclear. This CDR3 spans 16 amino acids. Trimming removed 0 bases at V and 0 bases at J, with 6 bases between. Germline V gives CDR1 MDHEN, CDR2 SYDVKM.

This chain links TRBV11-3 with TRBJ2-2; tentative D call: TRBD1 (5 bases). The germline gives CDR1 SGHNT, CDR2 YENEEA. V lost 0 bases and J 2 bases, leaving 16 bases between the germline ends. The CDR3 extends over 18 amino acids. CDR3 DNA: TGTGCCAGCAGCTTAGATGGCGTGGGGCACAATAACACCGGGGAGCTGTTTTTT. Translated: CASSLDGVGHNNTGELFF.

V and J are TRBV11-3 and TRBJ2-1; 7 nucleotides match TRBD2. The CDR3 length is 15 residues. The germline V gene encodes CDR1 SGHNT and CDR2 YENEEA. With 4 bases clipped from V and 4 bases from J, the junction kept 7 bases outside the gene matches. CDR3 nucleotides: TGTGCCAGCAGCTCGGCCGGGACTACGTACAATGAGCAGTTCTTC. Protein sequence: CASSSAGTTYNEQFF.

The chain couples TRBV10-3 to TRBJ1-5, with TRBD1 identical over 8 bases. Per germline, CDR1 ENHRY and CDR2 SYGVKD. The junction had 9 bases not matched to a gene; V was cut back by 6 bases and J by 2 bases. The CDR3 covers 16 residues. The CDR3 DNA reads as TGTGCCATCAGCGAACCGACAGGGGTGGGCAATCAGCCCCAGCATTTT. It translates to CAISEPTGVGNQPQHF.

CDR3 loop: CASSLVGQGDEKLFF. Written as DNA, the CDR3 is TGTGCCAGCAGCTTAGTTGGCCAGGGTGATGAAAAACTGTTTTTT. The V call is TRBV7-6, the J call TRBJ1-4; D may be TRBD1 (5 bases). V was cut by 1 base and J by 6 bases, with 12 bases left in between. There are 15 residues in the CDR3. Germline CDR1 SGHVS, CDR2 FNYEAQ.

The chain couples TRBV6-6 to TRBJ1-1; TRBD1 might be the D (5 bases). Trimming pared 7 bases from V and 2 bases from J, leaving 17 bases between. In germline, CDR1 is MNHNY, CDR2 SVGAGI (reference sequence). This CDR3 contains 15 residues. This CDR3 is CASTFTPQGNTEAFF. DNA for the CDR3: TGTGCCAGCACGTTCACGCCCCAGGGAAACACTGAAGCTTTCTTT.

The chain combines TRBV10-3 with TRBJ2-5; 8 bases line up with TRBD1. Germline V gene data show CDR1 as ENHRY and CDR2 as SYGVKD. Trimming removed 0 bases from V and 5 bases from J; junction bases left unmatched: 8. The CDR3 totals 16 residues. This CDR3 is CAISESETGVWETQYF. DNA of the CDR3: TGTGCCATCAGTGAGTCGGAGACAGGGGTTTGGGAGACCCAGTACTTC.

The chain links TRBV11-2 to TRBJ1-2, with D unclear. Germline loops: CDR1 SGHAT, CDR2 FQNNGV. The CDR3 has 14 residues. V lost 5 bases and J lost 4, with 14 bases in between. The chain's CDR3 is CASSPPGHPYGYTF. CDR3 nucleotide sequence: TGTGCCAGCAGCCCCCCAGGCCACCCCTATGGCTACACCTTC.

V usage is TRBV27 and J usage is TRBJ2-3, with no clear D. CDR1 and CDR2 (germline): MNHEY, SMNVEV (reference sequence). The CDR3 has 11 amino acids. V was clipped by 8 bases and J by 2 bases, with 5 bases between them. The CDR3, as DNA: TGTGCCAGCGCAAACACAGATACGCAGTATTTT. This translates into CASANTDTQYF.